Sequencing of this TCR beta chain was carried out in a study of blood T cells in healthy people across ages (dated by TCRdb to 2014 to 2015). Study-wide context: In model experiments, template switching captured about one uniquely barcoded TCR beta cDNA molecule for every two T cells. To avoid experimental bias, donors of different ages were spread randomly across the sequencing lanes. Donors were grouped into four age groups: young (average about 15 years), middle-aged (less than 40), aged (around 56) and long-lived (about 89). Using deep sequencing normalized with unique cDNA molecular identifiers, the study measured how TCR beta repertoire diversity changes with age. Using the same blood draw, the study looked at two additional independent replicas of 1 million unique cDNA reads for two donors, one aged 18 to 30 and the other aged 80 or older. General conclusions and limits of the study: Since profiling was done on bulk unsorted PBMCs, naive and antigen-experienced compartments could not be conclusively compared. The percentage of naive T cells measured by flow cytometry correlated strongly with observed TCR beta diversity. Observed TCR beta diversity per million T cells fell roughly linearly with age, and a significant reduction was already apparent by age around 39. Compared with the aged group, the long-lived group had more naive CD4+ T cells, fewer expanded clones and increased TCR diversity, suggesting age selection. Estimates of total diversity from one million sequenced T cells were regarded as lower bounds and underestimates. Because donor CMV infection status was unknown, age-related changes in expanded clonotypes were potentially confounded.

The 35 to 40 donors, aged about 6 to 100 years, were systemically healthy Caucasian individuals from Russia. Ten milliliters of peripheral blood were drawn from each donor into EDTA-treated Vacutainer tubes. PBMCs were isolated by Ficoll-Paque density-gradient centrifugation, with at least 6.5 million obtained per sample. Trizol reagent was used to extract total RNA from PBMCs, with at least 6 micrograms per sample. Naive CD45RAhigh/CD27high T cell percentages were measured by flow cytometry on a PBMC aliquot from every donor. This clonotype was counted at least ten times. Its antigen is unknown. No base qualities exist here, and no much larger clone lies one base off it. Receptor libraries were prepared by 5' RACE. Sequenced using an Illumina HiSeq 2500. A second PCR of roughly 6 to 12 cycles was performed with a sample-barcoded 5' primer and a J-beta primer mix. Each TCR beta cDNA molecule received a unique molecular identifier from a template-switch 5' adaptor carrying 12 random nucleotides. Each sample yielded at least 3 million CDR3-containing paired-end reads. First-strand cDNA synthesis was performed from all RNA using the Mint cDNA synthesis kit, with priming by a TRBC-specific oligonucleotide. Following uracil-DNA glycosylase treatment, all cDNA underwent a first 18-cycle PCR with the universal primers M1SS and BC2_uni_R. The source study handled its data this way. Each sample was normalized by randomly selecting 1 million high-quality reads, each carrying a distinct molecular identifier. Instead of being binned into consensus sequences, reads that shared molecular identifiers were thrown out. MiTCR, set to a Q25 quality threshold and the strictest error-elimination algorithm, was used for CDR3 identification, clonotype clustering and error correction. A nonparametric unseen species model using Euler transformation provided a lower-bound estimate of total TCR beta diversity. TCRdb passed the public sequencing reads through fastp at Q25 and MiXCR, retaining productive beta sequences. Records with the same CDR3 protein are collapsed into one entry carrying the most frequent genes and DNA. The V and J calls were not made by the authors but by TCRdb's processing. This sample comprises about 1.7 million distinct CDR3 sequences, 28% of them detected only once. The ten largest clones add up to roughly 8.2% of the sample.

The germline V and J ends show losses of 7 bases and 5 bases respectively, and no gene match explains 7 bases of the junction. From the cysteine up to the phenylalanine, the CDR3 has a length of 13 residues. Of the read, only the CDR3 DNA is kept; its 39 bases are in frame from base 1. CDR1 MDHEN and CDR2 SYDVKM were looked up in the germline V gene. Specimen: blood. The source of this sequence is a woman aged 25 to 39 in good health. Recombination joined TRBV28 with TRBJ2-5, with 7 bases matching TRBD1. In nucleotide form, the sequence is TGTGCCAGCACCGAGACAGGGCGGGAGACCCAGTACTTC. It translates as CASTETGRETQYF.